This is a list of T cell receptor beta chains from one sample in a study of a mutant IDH1 vaccine in newly diagnosed glioma. These receptors have no known antigen. Some clones are missing from TCRdb's copy, which holds only in-frame ones; the method was immunoSEQ multiplex PCR. The sample has nearly 50,000 clones; around 84% are singletons. Sequencing was performed on PBMCs, taken from a glioma patient whose treatment included an IDH1 peptide vaccine. All receptors derive from a woman aged 25 to 39 with glioma. Some clones in this sample may be carry-over from other donors' samples. The CDR3 runs from the conserved cysteine through the conserved F or W. A D gene is named only where the DNA matches it firmly. Where a row states a size, it is once, few, many or the class of an expanded clone; other rows omit it.

TRBJ2-7 TRBV29-1 TRBD2 13 NA CSVTSGSSYEQYF TGCAGCGTGACTAGCGGGAGCTCCTACGAGCAGTACTTC
TRBJ1-2 TRBV7-9 NA 15 NA CASSPRDSKGDGYTF TGTGCCAGCAGCCCAAGGGATTCCAAGGGGGATGGCTACACCTTC
TRBJ1-4 TRBV19 NA 13 NA CASSIEMKEKLFF TGTGCCAGTAGTATAGAAATGAAAGAAAAACTGTTTTTT
TRBJ1-1 TRBV19 NA 13 NA CASSPGTAFEAFF TGTGCCAGTAGTCCCGGAACGGCCTTTGAAGCTTTCTTT
TRBJ2-3 TRBV5-4 NA 14 NA CASSLRGFTDTQYF TGTGCCAGCAGCTTGAGGGGTTTCACAGATACGCAGTATTTT
TRBJ1-1 TRBV29-1 NA 16 few CSVEPRGSGLNTEAFF TGCAGCGTTGAACCTCGAGGCAGCGGATTAAACACTGAAGCTTTCTTT
TRBJ2-5 TRBV6-5 NA 14 NA CASSIQGPQETQYF TGTGCCAGCAGCATACAGGGCCCCCAAGAGACCCAGTACTTC
TRBJ2-2 TRBV18 TRBD2 16 NA CASSPSREVNTGELFF TGTGCCAGCTCACCGTCGCGGGAGGTCAACACCGGGGAGCTGTTTTTT
TRBJ1-6 TRBV7-6 NA 15 NA CASSQQGGSHSPLHF TGTGCCAGCAGCCAACAGGGTGGCAGCCATTCACCCCTCCACTTT
TRBJ2-3 TRBV29-1 NA 13 NA CSGRGASTDTQYF TGCAGCGGGAGGGGGGCCTCAACAGATACGCAGTATTTT
TRBJ2-2 TRBV5-1 NA 15 NA CASSAAAGWAGELFF TGCGCCAGCAGTGCCGCGGCAGGTTGGGCCGGGGAGCTGTTTTTT
TRBJ2-5 TRBV15 NA 15 NA CATSRDRASQETQYF TGTGCCACCAGCAGAGATCGGGCCAGCCAAGAGACCCAGTACTTC
TRBJ2-7 TRBV11-3 TRBD2 15 NA CASSLGVSGSYEQYF TGTGCCAGCAGCTTAGGAGTTAGCGGGAGTTACGAGCAGTACTTC
TRBJ1-2 TRBV13 NA 13 once CASTIQGHYGYTF TGTGCCAGCACCATACAGGGACACTATGGCTACACCTTC
TRBJ2-7 TRBV27 NA 13 NA CASSFAATYEQYF TGTGCCAGCAGTTTTGCAGCTACCTACGAGCAGTACTTC
TRBJ2-3 TRBV18 NA 12 NA CASSPTVDTQYF TGTGCCAGCTCACCTACCGTCGATACGCAGTATTTT
TRBJ2-2 TRBV5-1 NA 12 NA CATSRNGGELFF TGCGCCACCTCGCGGAACGGCGGGGAGCTGTTTTTT
TRBJ2-2 TRBV13 NA 15 NA CASSLRQANTGELFF TGTGCCAGCAGCCTTCGACAGGCGAACACCGGGGAGCTGTTTTTT
TRBJ2-7 TRBV6-1 NA 14 NA CASSETPSSYEQYF TGTGCCAGCAGTGAGACGCCCAGCTCCTACGAGCAGTACTTC
TRBJ2-3 TRBV10-3 NA 12 once CAISESTDTQYF TGTGCCATCAGTGAGTCGACGGATACGCAGTATTTT
TRBJ1-5 TRBV30 TRBD1 14 NA CAWSADRGNQPQHF TGTGCCTGGAGTGCAGACAGGGGCAATCAGCCCCAGCATTTT
TRBJ1-2 TRBV18 NA 13 NA CASSRTDSVDYTF TGTGCCAGCTCACGTACGGACAGTGTAGACTACACCTTC
TRBJ2-7 TRBV6-1 NA 19 NA CASSEQGRLGTPRRYEQYF TGTGCCAGCAGTGAACAAGGTCGGTTGGGGACTCCACGTCGCTACGAGCAGTACTTC
TRBJ2-7 TRBV7-6 NA 15 NA CASSQNQDFSYEQYF TGTGCCAGCAGCCAAAACCAGGACTTTTCCTACGAGCAGTACTTC
TRBJ2-2 TRBV19 NA 15 NA CASSIGKGRGGELFF TGTGCCAGTAGTATAGGGAAGGGGCGCGGCGGGGAGCTGTTTTTT
TRBJ2-2 TRBV4-1 NA 15 NA CASSLRAAGAGELFF TGCGCCAGCAGCCTCAGGGCAGCGGGTGCCGGGGAGCTGTTTTTT
TRBJ2-2 TRBV9 TRBD2 15 NA CASSVEREGVGELFF TGTGCCAGCAGCGTCGAGCGGGAGGGAGTCGGGGAGCTGTTTTTT
TRBJ1-1 TRBV4-2 NA 13 NA CASSQGTATEAFF TGTGCCAGCAGCCAAGGCACGGCCACTGAAGCTTTCTTT
TRBJ1-3 TRBV6-5 NA 12 NA CASRASGNTIYF TGTGCCAGCAGGGCTTCTGGAAACACCATATATTTT
TRBJ2-1 TRBV14 TRBD2 17 NA CASSQAGLAGVGNEQFF TGTGCCAGCAGCCAAGCCGGACTAGCGGGAGTCGGCAATGAGCAGTTCTTC
TRBJ2-3 TRBV2 NA 15 once CASSEWLARTDTQYF TGTGCCAGCAGTGAATGGCTAGCCCGCACAGATACGCAGTATTTT
TRBJ1-5 TRBV4-2 NA 15 NA CASSHLDSNNQPQHF TGTGCCAGCAGCCACCTTGACAGCAACAATCAGCCCCAGCATTTT
TRBJ2-7 TRBV28 TRBD1 16 NA CASSLWGTGWPYEQYF TGTGCCAGCAGTTTATGGGGGACAGGGTGGCCCTACGAGCAGTACTTC
TRBJ2-3 TRBV28 NA 16 once CASSPYRRRQGDTQYF TGTGCCAGCAGTCCCTACCGCCGCCGGCAGGGAGATACGCAGTATTTT
TRBJ1-4 TRBV15 NA 12 few CATSPGGEKLFF TGTGCCACCAGCCCGGGTGGAGAAAAACTGTTTTTT
TRBJ2-7 TRBV19 TRBD1 15 NA CASSMRDRHSYEQYF TGTGCCAGTAGTATGCGGGACAGGCATTCCTACGAGCAGTACTTC
TRBJ2-5 TRBV4-2 NA 12 once CASSLTWETQYF TGTGCCAGCAGCCTGACATGGGAGACCCAGTACTTC
TRBJ2-7 TRBV4-2 NA 12 NA CASSQVDYEQYF TGTGCCAGCAGCCAAGTCGATTACGAGCAGTACTTC
TRBJ2-2 TRBV10-3 TRBD2 15 NA CAISASGLAHGELFF TGTGCCATCAGTGCATCGGGACTAGCTCACGGGGAGCTGTTTTTT
TRBJ2-5 TRBV9 NA 12 NA CASSDRQETQYF TGTGCCAGCAGCGATCGCCAAGAGACCCAGTACTTC
TRBJ2-7 TRBV10-3 NA 12 NA CAITAPTGEQYF TGTGCCATCACCGCACCTACGGGAGAGCAGTACTTC
TRBJ2-1 TRBV5-1 TRBD2 18 NA CASSPGTSPKGSYNEQFF TGCGCCAGCAGCCCCGGGACTAGCCCCAAGGGCTCCTACAATGAGCAGTTCTTC
TRBJ2-2 TRBV11-2 NA 12 NA CASSLLTGELFF TGTGCCAGCAGCTTACTCACCGGGGAGCTGTTTTTT
TRBJ1-5 TRBV30 NA 15 NA CAWSRRGDSNQPQHF TGTGCCTGGAGTCGGAGGGGCGATAGCAATCAGCCCCAGCATTTT
TRBJ1-1 TRBV5-1 NA 14 few CASSFAGGPTEAFF TGCGCCAGCAGCTTCGCTGGGGGGCCCACTGAAGCTTTCTTT
TRBJ2-3 TRBV6-1 NA 11 NA CASTPYDTQYF TGTGCCAGCACCCCATACGATACGCAGTATTTT
TRBJ2-7 TRBV6-1 NA 18 once CASSEWYRGGSFSYEQYF TGTGCCAGCAGTGAATGGTATCGTGGGGGATCTTTCTCCTACGAGCAGTACTTC
TRBJ1-2 TRBV19 NA 15 NA CASNNRSVVNYGYTF TGTGCCAGTAATAACAGAAGTGTGGTCAACTATGGCTACACCTTC
TRBJ2-5 TRBV27 NA 11 NA CASGLGETQYF TGTGCCAGCGGCCTGGGGGAGACCCAGTACTTC
TRBJ1-5 TRBV6-4 NA 15 NA CASFLRVTLWQPQHF TGTGCCAGCTTTCTTAGGGTGACCTTATGGCAGCCCCAGCATTTT
TRBJ2-2 TRBV19 NA 17 NA CASSMTVLVANTGELFF TGTGCCAGTAGTATGACAGTCTTAGTCGCGAACACCGGGGAGCTGTTTTTT
TRBJ2-5 TRBV6-4 NA 16 NA CASSPRENGGQETQYF TGTGCCAGCAGTCCCCGGGAGAATGGGGGCCAAGAGACCCAGTACTTC
TRBJ2-1 TRBV19 NA 15 few CASSPLAGGGNEQFF TGTGCCAGTAGTCCCTTAGCAGGAGGGGGTAATGAGCAGTTCTTC
TRBJ2-5 TRBV10-2 NA 13 once CASSEMRRQTQYF TGCGCCAGCAGTGAGATGCGCCGCCAGACCCAGTACTTC
TRBJ1-3 TRBV10-3 NA 14 NA CAISEDFSGNTIYF TGTGCCATCAGTGAGGATTTCTCTGGAAACACCATATATTTT
TRBJ2-1 TRBV30 TRBD2 14 NA CAWSVLAGGSEQFF TGTGCCTGGAGTGTACTAGCGGGAGGATCTGAGCAGTTCTTC
TRBJ2-1 TRBV30 TRBD1 15 NA CAWSPGTGVNNEQFF TGTGCCTGGAGTCCGGGGACAGGGGTCAACAATGAGCAGTTCTTC
TRBJ2-3 TRBV29-1 NA 13 NA CSVDSRPTDTQYF TGCAGCGTTGATTCCCGGCCCACAGATACGCAGTATTTT
TRBJ1-1 TRBV6-5 NA 15 NA CASSRGAGANTEAFF TGTGCCAGCAGCCGCGGTGCGGGGGCGAACACTGAAGCTTTCTTT
TRBJ1-4 TRBV27 TRBD1 15 NA CASSSHRGLGEKLFF TGTGCCAGCAGTTCTCACAGGGGGTTGGGCGAAAAACTGTTTTTT